The 29 T cell receptor beta chains in this list originate from one sample, sequenced in a study of OX40 agonist ivuxolimab in advanced cancers. This table comes from immunoSEQ multiplex PCR, and its TCRdb copy is limited to in-frame clones, with some not included. This sample yields 75,000 to 80,000 clones, of which around 83% are seen a single time; under 0.8% belongs to the top ten. The source material was CD4+ or CD8+ T cells sorted from blood, sampled in a trial of the OX40 agonist ivuxolimab. All receptors come from an adult with an advanced solid tumor such as melanoma, head and neck, liver or kidney cancer.

This clone showed up just once. This CDR3 is CAISERQGSYEQYF. The DNA of the CDR3 is TGTGCCATCAGTGAGAGACAGGGTTCCTACGAGCAGTACTTC. This chain connects TRBV10-3 to TRBJ2-7; TRBD1 matches at 7 bases. This CDR3 is built from 14 residues. V lost 2 bases to trimming and J lost 1 base; unmatched junction nucleotides: 2. CDR1 and CDR2 (germline): ENHRY, SYGVKD.

This clone was seen just once. The chain employs TRBV6-5 and TRBJ2-5; TRBD1 agrees at 8 bases. The germline V gene encodes CDR1 MNHEY and CDR2 SVGAGI. J lost 3 bases, V lost 6 bases, and 9 bases had no gene match. The CDR3 totals 15 residues. CDR3 DNA sequence: TGTGCCAGCAGACTCCTACAGGGGGGAAAAGAGACCCAGTACTTC. This codes for CASRLLQGGKETQYF.

The chain combines TRBV7-2 with TRBJ2-5, with 7 bases aligning to TRBD2. The ends lost 6 bases at V and 1 base at J; junction bases unmatched: 8. The germline CDR1 and CDR2 sequences are SGHTA and FQGNSA. CDR3 length: 15 amino acids. Here the CDR3 reads CASSGRAGFQETQYF. The CDR3 bases are TGTGCCAGCAGTGGAAGAGCGGGATTCCAAGAGACCCAGTACTTC.

This chain uses TRBV28 with TRBJ1-4; tentative D call: TRBD1 (5 bases). V gave up 1 base and J gave up 6 bases, with 9 bases separating them. CDR1 is MDHEN and CDR2 is SYDVKM in the germline V gene. The CDR3 totals 14 residues. Here the CDR3 DNA reads TGTGCCAGCAGTTTATCCGGGGGGGATGAAAAACTGTTTTTT. It encodes CASSLSGGDEKLFF.

The rearrangement joins TRBV2 to TRBJ1-5, with D unresolved. The V end lost 9 bases, the J end lost 3 bases, and 12 bases lay between the germline ends. This CDR3 has 13 amino acids. Germline loops: CDR1 SNHLY, CDR2 FYNNEI. The CDR3 spells CASMWGDNQPQHF. The CDR3 DNA sequence: TGTGCCAGTATGTGGGGTGACAATCAGCCCCAGCATTTT.

The genes are TRBV5-6 and TRBJ1-2, with a weak D call TRBD1 (5 bases). The CDR3 covers 14 residues. V was shortened by 4 bases and J by 2 bases, with 12 bases between the two germline ends. Germline V gene lookup returns CDR1 SGHDT and CDR2 YYEEEE. The CDR3 region has the DNA TGTGCCAGCAGCGCGACGGGACCGAACTATGGCTACACCTTC. Its protein product is CASSATGPNYGYTF.

A note on this clone: Other DNA sequences in the sample encode the same CDR3. This rearrangement joins TRBV15 to TRBJ1-3; no clear D. The CDR3 length is 13 residues. V lost 0 bases, J lost 4 bases, and 4 bases lay in between. The germline V gene has CDR1 LNHNV and CDR2 YYDKDF (reference sequence). The CDR3 loop reads CATSRDQGNTIYF. The CDR3 bases are TGTGCCACCAGCAGAGATCAGGGAAACACCATATATTTT.

The chain recombines TRBV5-5 with TRBJ1-2; no reliable D call. Germline-derived CDR1 and CDR2 are SGHKS and YYEKEE (reference sequence). The length of the CDR3 is 15 residues. Trimming took 0 bases from V and 6 from J, leaving 15 bases between them. The CDR3 region has the DNA TGTGCCAGCAGCTTGGGTGAAGGGTTTTTCGATGGCTACACCTTC. Amino acids: CASSLGEGFFDGYTF.

The sample holds one count of this clone. This rearrangement joins TRBV7-2 to TRBJ2-5, with TRBD1 identical over 8 bases. This CDR3 has 12 residues. Germline CDR1 is SGHTA and CDR2 is FQGNSA. With 4 bases clipped from V and 14 bases from J, the junction kept 9 bases outside the gene matches. CDR3 residues: CASSSKWGQVYF. CDR3 DNA: TGTGCCAGCAGCTCCAAGTGGGGACAGGTCTACTTC.

The chain recombines TRBV21-1 with TRBJ2-5; the table's D call TRBD2 went unverified against the DNA. TRBV21-1 is annotated as a pseudogene. CDR3 length: 14 amino acids. This CDR3 reads CATPGLAGEETQYF. Written as DNA, the CDR3 is TGTGCCACGCCGGGACTAGCGGGAGAAGAGACCCAGTACTTC.

This sequence joins TRBV14 and TRBJ1-4, with TRBD1 as a possible D gene (6 bases). There are 15 residues in the CDR3. CDR1 is SGHDN, CDR2 FVKESK, per germline. The V end was cut by 0 bases, the J end by 5 bases, with 10 bases between. The CDR3 is CASSQETGLNEKLFF. The CDR3 DNA reads as TGTGCCAGCAGCCAAGAGACAGGTCTAAATGAAAAACTGTTTTTT. The whole variable domain, remainder taken from reference TRBV14 and TRBJ1-4, is EAGVTQFPSHSVIEKGQTVTLRCDPISGHDNLYWYRRVMGKEIKFLLHFVKESKQDESGMPNNRFLAERTGGTYSTLKVQPAELEDSGVYFCASSQETGLNEKLFFGSGTQLSVL.

The gene calls are TRBV11-1 and TRBJ2-7; D remains ambiguous. The germline V gene encodes CDR1 SGHAT and CDR2 FQDESV (reference sequence). The CDR3 totals 14 residues. V lost 5 bases and J 1 base, leaving 12 bases between the germline ends. This CDR3 is CASSREAVSYEQYF. In nucleotides, the CDR3 is TGTGCCAGCAGCCGAGAGGCGGTGTCCTACGAGCAGTACTTC.

J is TRBJ2-5 and V is TRBV5-1; D tentatively fits TRBD1 or TRBD2 (5 bases each). CDR1 SGHRS and CDR2 YFSETQ come from the germline V gene. The CDR3 spans 16 residues. Trimming took off 3 bases at V and 5 bases at J, with 20 bases between the two ends. The DNA for the CDR3 is TGCGCCAGCAGCTCAATCCCGGGACGCTTCACGGAGACCCAGTACTTC. Its translation is CASSSIPGRFTETQYF.

The chain joins TRBV6-6 to TRBJ1-5; D unclear. The CDR3 runs 14 residues. Germline-derived CDR1 and CDR2 are MNHNY and SVGAGI (reference sequence). Trimming removed 4 bases from V and 0 bases from J, with 7 bases in between. The CDR3 DNA is TGTGCCAGCAGTTCCCGTGATAGCAATCAGCCCCAGCATTTT. It specifies CASSSRDSNQPQHF.

Comment on this clone: The same CDR3 can be traced to other DNA sequences in this sample. The V gene is TRBV18, the J gene TRBJ1-5; no reliable D call. The V end lost 4 bases, the J end lost 0 bases, and 4 bases lay between the germline ends. CDR3 length: 13 amino acids. Germline lookup yields CDR1 KGHSH and CDR2 LQKENI. This CDR3 reads CASSLDSNQPQHF. Here the CDR3 DNA reads TGTGCCAGCTCACTGGATAGCAATCAGCCCCAGCATTTT.

The V and J genes are TRBV10-3 and TRBJ2-1, with TRBD1 identical over 9 bases. The CDR3 is made up of 14 amino acids. The ends lost 7 bases at V and 6 bases at J; junction bases unmatched: 7. Germline V gene data show CDR1 as ENHRY and CDR2 as SYGVKD. CDR3 in amino acids: CAINPGQGFNEQFF. The CDR3 DNA is TGTGCCATCAATCCGGGACAGGGTTTCAATGAGCAGTTCTTC.

The chain recombines TRBV7-9 with TRBJ2-7, with no clear D. Trimming pared 5 bases from V and 6 bases from J, leaving 14 bases between. Per germline, CDR1 SEHNR and CDR2 FQNEAQ (reference sequence). This CDR3 has 13 residues. CDR3 nucleotides: TGTGCCAGCAGCAGACAAAACCCGGGCGAGCAGTACTTC. This gives the protein CASSRQNPGEQYF.

This clone was counted a few times. The rearrangement joins TRBV6-5 to TRBJ2-1; the match to TRBD1 covers 7 bases. CDR1 is MNHEY and CDR2 is SVGAGI in the germline V gene. This CDR3 spans 14 amino acids. V dropped 7 bases and J dropped 7; count of bases not matched to a gene: 10. DNA of the CDR3: TGTGCCAGCACACGAGGGACAGAGTTGAATGAGCAGTTCTTC. It encodes CASTRGTELNEQFF.

The rearrangement joins TRBV5-1 to TRBJ1-1; D call uncertain. The CDR3 runs 15 residues. V lost 2 bases, J lost 7 bases, and 18 bases lay in between. Germline values: CDR1 SGHRS, CDR2 YFSETQ. This CDR3 is CASSLPVGRADEAFF. Here the CDR3 DNA reads TGCGCCAGCAGCTTACCCGTGGGCCGGGCGGATGAAGCTTTCTTT. Together with reference TRBV5-1 and TRBJ1-1, the CDR3 gives the full variable domain: KAGVTQTPRYLIKTRGQQVTLSCSPISGHRSVSWYQQTPGQGLQFLFEYFSETQRNKGNFPGRFSGRQFSNSRSEMNVSTLELGDSALYLCASSLPVGRADEAFFGQGTRLTVV.

V usage is TRBV30 and J usage is TRBJ2-1; the match to TRBD2 covers 12 bases. The trim removed 0 bases at V and 12 bases at J, leaving 0 bases unmatched. CDR1 and CDR2 from the germline V gene are GTSNPN and SVGIG (reference sequence). This CDR3 contains 12 residues. The CDR3 bases are TGTGCCTGGAGTGTACTAGCGGGAGGGCAGTTCTTC. It is translated as CAWSVLAGGQFF.

V and J are TRBV7-8 and TRBJ2-7; maybe TRBD1 (8 bases). V was cut by 0 bases and J by 0 bases, with 15 bases left in between. The CDR3 contains 17 residues. Germline CDR1 is SGHVS and CDR2 is FQNEAQ. The CDR3 reads CASSLAENRGGSYEQYF. The CDR3 DNA sequence: TGTGCCAGCAGCTTAGCCGAAAACAGGGGGGGCTCCTACGAGCAGTACTTC.

The chain employs TRBV12-5 and TRBJ2-3; D may be TRBD2 (6 bases). Germline V gene sequence: CDR1 LGHNT, CDR2 FRNRAP. The CDR3 runs 15 residues. The V end lost 0 bases, the J end lost 6 bases, and 13 bases lay between the germline ends. The CDR3 spells CASGLVRTIGDTQYF. The CDR3 DNA reads as TGTGCTAGTGGTTTGGTACGGACTATAGGGGATACGCAGTATTTT. Full variable domain (outside the CDR3, taken from reference TRBV12-5 and TRBJ2-3): DARVTQTPRHKVTEMGQEVTMRCQPILGHNTVFWYRQTMMQGLELLAYFRNRAPLDDSGMPKDRFSAEMPDATLATLKIQPSEPRDSAVYFCASGLVRTIGDTQYFGPGTRLTVL.

This clone was observed once. The gene calls are TRBV18 and TRBJ2-7, with 10 bases aligning to TRBD1. The trim removed 4 bases at V and 7 bases at J, leaving 1 base unmatched. CDR1 and CDR2 from the germline V gene are KGHSH and LQKENI. There are 12 residues in the CDR3. CDR3 DNA: TGTGCCAGCTCACGGGACAGGGGTGAGCAGTACTTC. It codes for CASSRDRGEQYF.

This chain joins TRBV30 and TRBJ1-1, with D possibly matching TRBD1 (6 bases). The CDR3 covers 16 residues. The V gene's germline CDR1 is GTSNPN and CDR2 SVGIG (reference sequence). Trimming removed 4 bases from V and 4 bases from J, with 22 bases in between. CDR3 sequence reads: CAWIGGWGGESTEAFF. DNA for the CDR3: TGTGCCTGGATAGGGGGTTGGGGCGGGGAATCCACTGAAGCTTTCTTT.

The V call is TRBV10-3, the J call TRBJ2-7; the D call may be TRBD1 or TRBD2 (5 bases each). The CDR3 extends over 17 amino acids. Germline-derived CDR1 and CDR2 are ENHRY and SYGVKD. Trimming removed 2 bases from V and 1 base from J, with 18 bases in between. This CDR3 is CAISEPPTGGSSYEQYF. The CDR3, as DNA: TGTGCCATCAGTGAGCCTCCCACAGGAGGATCGTCCTACGAGCAGTACTTC.

The chain is built from TRBV19 and TRBJ1-2, with D possibly being TRBD1 (5 bases). This CDR3 has 14 residues. V was shortened by 1 base and J by 0 bases, with 6 bases between the two germline ends. Germline CDR1 and CDR2: LNHDA and SQIVND (reference sequence). The CDR3 bases are TGTGCCAGTAGTATAGTAGGGGCTAACTATGGCTACACCTTC. Translated, it gives CASSIVGANYGYTF.

Points on this clone: Other DNA variants within this sample encode the same CDR3. The chain carries TRBV6-5 and TRBJ1-5, with 7 bases lining up with TRBD1. Germline assignment: CDR1 MNHEY and CDR2 SVGAGI. CDR3 length: 14 amino acids. V lost 0 bases and J lost 7; bases outside the gene matches: 3. CDR3 amino acids: CASSYSGRGQPQHF. DNA for the CDR3: TGTGCCAGCAGTTACTCGGGCAGGGGGCAGCCCCAGCATTTT.

This clone was recorded only once. The rearrangement uses TRBV7-6 and TRBJ2-2; TRBD2 matches at 15 bases. The germline V gene encodes CDR1 SGHVS and CDR2 FNYEAQ. The CDR3 loop spans 19 amino acids. J gave up 4 bases and V 4 bases, and 10 bases lay outside the gene matches. CDR3 loop: CASSSIGLAGGFRTGELFF. Written as DNA, the CDR3 is TGTGCCAGCAGCTCTATCGGACTAGCGGGAGGGTTTCGCACCGGGGAGCTGTTTTTT.

V gene TRBV9 combines with J gene TRBJ1-2; possibly TRBD1 for D (6 bases). Trimming removed 5 bases at V and 8 bases at J, with 16 bases between. Germline V gives CDR1 SGDLS, CDR2 YYNGEE. The CDR3 covers 13 residues. This CDR3 reads CASRPTGSRGYTF. CDR3 sequence (DNA): TGTGCCAGCAGACCTACAGGGTCCAGAGGCTACACCTTC.